Following are 10 T cell receptor beta chains from one sample sequenced in a study of blood T cell repertoires in COVID-19. Repertoires were generated with immunoSEQ multiplex PCR, while TCRdb's copy carries only in-frame clones and drops some. The sample has 53,000 or so clones; approximately 80% are singletons. Sequenced material: peripheral blood. The origin of the receptors is a man between 70 and 80 years old with active or convalescent COVID-19.

V gene TRBV3-1 (or the pseudogene TRBV3-2) combines with J gene TRBJ1-3; D unresolved. V lost 2 bases and J 1 base, leaving 6 bases between the germline ends. Germline CDR1 is LGHDT and CDR2 is YNNKEL (reference sequence). The CDR3 runs 14 residues. In nucleotides, the CDR3 is TGTGCCAGCAGCCAATCAGGATCTGGAAACACCATATATTTT. Translated: CASSQSGSGNTIYF.

Points on this clone: Additional DNA sequences in this sample encode the identical CDR3. The V call is TRBV7-2, the J call TRBJ1-3; 9 bases map to TRBD1. Per germline, CDR1 SGHTA and CDR2 FQGNSA. J gave up 4 bases and V 5 bases, and 3 bases lay outside the gene matches. This CDR3 region has 14 residues. CDR3 protein: CASSPGTGGNTIYF. CDR3 coding DNA: TGTGCCAGCAGCCCGGGGACAGGGGGAAACACCATATATTTT. Together with reference TRBV7-2 and TRBJ1-3, the CDR3 gives the full variable domain: GAGVSQSPSNKVTEKGKDVELRCDPISGHTALYWYRQSLGQGLEFLIYFQGNSAPDKSGLPSDRFSAERTGGSVSTLTIQRTQQEDSAVYLCASSPGTGGNTIYFGEGSWLTVV.

This chain joins TRBV21-1 and TRBJ2-1; TRBD2 is taken as the D call from the table, unchecked against the DNA. TRBV21-1 is recorded as a pseudogene. This CDR3 contains 15 residues. CDR3 in amino acids: CASRPPEREFNEQFF. The CDR3 DNA reads as TGTGCCAGCAGACCCCCCGAGCGGGAGTTCAATGAGCAGTTCTTC.

This CDR3 reads CATTRQEKYNEQFF. CDR3 bases: TGTGCCACCACAAGACAGGAGAAATACAATGAGCAGTTCTTC. The gene calls are TRBV9 and TRBJ2-1, with D possibly TRBD1 on 6 matching bases. Germline V gene lookup returns CDR1 SGDLS and CDR2 YYNGEE. The V end was cut by 9 bases, the J end by 4 bases, with 17 bases between. This CDR3 spans 14 amino acids.

V gene TRBV11-2 combines with J gene TRBJ2-2; D possibly corresponds to TRBD1 (6 bases). The CDR3 loop spans 16 amino acids. Germline CDR1 is SGHAT and CDR2 is FQNNGV. V was clipped by 3 bases and J by 0 bases, with 11 bases between them. CDR3 DNA: TGTGCCAGCAGCTTTGTAGGGGGAACGAACACCGGGGAGCTGTTTTTT. It translates to CASSFVGGTNTGELFF.

The V call is TRBV5-1, the J call TRBJ1-6; tentatively, D is TRBD1 (6 bases). V was trimmed by 7 bases and J by 7 bases, leaving 18 bases between them. The CDR3 extends over 15 amino acids. The germline V gene encodes CDR1 SGHRS and CDR2 YFSETQ. This chain's CDR3 is CASGFGAGQNSPLHF. The CDR3 nucleotides are TGCGCCAGCGGGTTCGGGGCAGGACAGAATTCACCCCTCCACTTT. Full variable domain (missing parts from reference TRBV5-1 and TRBJ1-6): KAGVTQTPRYLIKTRGQQVTLSCSPISGHRSVSWYQQTPGQGLQFLFEYFSETQRNKGNFPGRFSGRQFSNSRSEMNVSTLELGDSALYLCASGFGAGQNSPLHFGNGTRLTVT.

In this sample, this clone turned up a few times. The V gene is TRBV4-3, the J gene TRBJ1-6; possible D gene TRBD1, 5 bases. Trimming removed 6 bases from V and 7 bases from J, with 19 bases in between. Per germline, CDR1 LGHNA and CDR2 YSLEER. This CDR3 is 16 amino acids long. The CDR3 coding sequence is TGCGCCAGCAGTCACATTAGGGGTGGGAAAAATTCACCCCTCCACTTT. Translation: CASSHIRGGKNSPLHF.

This clone was counted at least ten times. The chain couples TRBV6-5 to TRBJ1-5; D is undetermined. The CDR3 totals 15 residues. Trimming pared 2 bases from V and 0 bases from J, leaving 8 bases between. CDR1 is MNHEY, CDR2 SVGAGI, per germline. CDR3 DNA sequence: TGTGCCAGCAGTTACAAGTGGAGTAGCAATCAGCCCCAGCATTTT. This gives the protein CASSYKWSSNQPQHF.

This clone has only a few counts. The rearrangement joins TRBV4-3 to TRBJ2-7; 8 bases line up with TRBD1. Germline values: CDR1 LGHNA, CDR2 YSLEER. This CDR3 comprises 17 residues. With 1 base clipped from V and 3 bases from J, the junction kept 11 bases outside the gene matches. This CDR3 is CASSQVRGAGGSYEQYF. CDR3 coding DNA: TGCGCCAGCAGCCAAGTGCGTGGGGCAGGGGGCAGCTACGAGCAGTACTTC.

The rearrangement links TRBV6-5 to TRBJ2-1; 7 bases map to TRBD2. With V trimmed by 1 base and J by 5 bases, 8 bases remained unmatched. Germline-derived CDR1 and CDR2 are MNHEY and SVGAGI. The CDR3 totals 16 residues. CDR3 loop: CASSYFLADANNEQFF. CDR3 bases: TGTGCCAGCAGTTACTTCCTAGCGGACGCCAACAATGAGCAGTTCTTC.